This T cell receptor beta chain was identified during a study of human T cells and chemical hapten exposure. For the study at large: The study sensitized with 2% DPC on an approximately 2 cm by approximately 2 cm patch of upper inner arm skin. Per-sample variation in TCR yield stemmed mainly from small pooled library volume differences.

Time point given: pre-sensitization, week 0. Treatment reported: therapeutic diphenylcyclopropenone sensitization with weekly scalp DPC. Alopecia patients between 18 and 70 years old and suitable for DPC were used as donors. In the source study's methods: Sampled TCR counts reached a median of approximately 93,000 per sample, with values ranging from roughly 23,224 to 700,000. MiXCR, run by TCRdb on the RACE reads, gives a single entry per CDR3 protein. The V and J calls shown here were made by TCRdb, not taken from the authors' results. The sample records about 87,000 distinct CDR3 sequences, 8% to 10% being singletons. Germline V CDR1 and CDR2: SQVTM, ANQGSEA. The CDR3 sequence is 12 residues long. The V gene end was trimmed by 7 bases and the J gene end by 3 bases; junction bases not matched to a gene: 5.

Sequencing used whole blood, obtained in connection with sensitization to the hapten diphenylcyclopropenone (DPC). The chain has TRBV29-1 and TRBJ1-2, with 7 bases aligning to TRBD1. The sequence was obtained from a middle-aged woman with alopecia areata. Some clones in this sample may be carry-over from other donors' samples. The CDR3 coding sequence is TGCAGCGCTGATCAGGGGGACTATGGCTACACCTTC. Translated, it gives CSADQGDYGYTF.